This T cell receptor beta chain was sequenced in a study of blood T cell repertoires in COVID-19. Study-wide background: From the United States, Italy and Spain came samples of acute and convalescent COVID-19.

In its sample, this clone was seen a few times. This table comes from immunoSEQ multiplex PCR, and its TCRdb copy is limited to in-frame clones, with some not included. The sample carries 130,000 to 150,000 clones, 70% to 80% recorded once. Patients of the Seattle cohort, enrolled during active infection, were followed longitudinally. Sample: peripheral blood. The TCR sequence derives from a woman between 65 and 79 years old with COVID-19, enrolled during active disease.

The CDR3 DNA reads TGTGCCAGCAGTTACGAGGCCCGCTCTGGAAACACCATATATTTT. Protein sequence: CASSYEARSGNTIYF. The gene calls are TRBV6-5 and TRBJ1-3; D unclear. CDR1 and CDR2 from the germline V gene are MNHEY and SVGAGI. CDR3 size: 15 residues. The V and J ends lost 2 bases and 0 bases respectively, with 8 bases between them.